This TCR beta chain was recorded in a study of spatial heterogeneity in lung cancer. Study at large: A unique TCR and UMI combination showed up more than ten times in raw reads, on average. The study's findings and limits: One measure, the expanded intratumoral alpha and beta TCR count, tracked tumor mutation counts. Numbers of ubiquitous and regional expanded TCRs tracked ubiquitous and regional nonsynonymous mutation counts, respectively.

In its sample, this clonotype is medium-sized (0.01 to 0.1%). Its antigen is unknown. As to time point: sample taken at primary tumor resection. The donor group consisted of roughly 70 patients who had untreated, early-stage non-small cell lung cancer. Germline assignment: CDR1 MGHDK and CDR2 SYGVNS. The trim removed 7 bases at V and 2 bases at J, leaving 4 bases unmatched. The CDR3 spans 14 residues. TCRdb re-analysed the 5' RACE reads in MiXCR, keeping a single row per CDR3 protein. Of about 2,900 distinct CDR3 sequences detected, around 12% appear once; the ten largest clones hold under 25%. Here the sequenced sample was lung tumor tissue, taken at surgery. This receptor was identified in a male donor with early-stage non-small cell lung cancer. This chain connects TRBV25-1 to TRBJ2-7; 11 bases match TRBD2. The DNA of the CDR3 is TGTGCCAGCACGGGACTAGCGGCCCCCTACGAGCAGTACTTC. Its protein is CASTGLAAPYEQYF.